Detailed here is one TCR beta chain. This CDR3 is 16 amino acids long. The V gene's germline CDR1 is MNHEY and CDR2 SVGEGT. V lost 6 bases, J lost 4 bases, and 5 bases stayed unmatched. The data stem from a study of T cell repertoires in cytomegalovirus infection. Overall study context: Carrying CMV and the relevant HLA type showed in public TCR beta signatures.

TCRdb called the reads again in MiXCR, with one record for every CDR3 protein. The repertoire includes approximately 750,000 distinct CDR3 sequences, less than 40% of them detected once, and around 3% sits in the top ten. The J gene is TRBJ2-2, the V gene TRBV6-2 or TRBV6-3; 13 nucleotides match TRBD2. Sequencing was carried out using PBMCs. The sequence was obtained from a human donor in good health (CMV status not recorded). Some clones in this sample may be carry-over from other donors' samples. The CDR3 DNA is TGTGCCAGCAGCCCGGGACTAGCGGGATTCACCGGGGAGCTGTTTTTT. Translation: CASSPGLAGFTGELFF.